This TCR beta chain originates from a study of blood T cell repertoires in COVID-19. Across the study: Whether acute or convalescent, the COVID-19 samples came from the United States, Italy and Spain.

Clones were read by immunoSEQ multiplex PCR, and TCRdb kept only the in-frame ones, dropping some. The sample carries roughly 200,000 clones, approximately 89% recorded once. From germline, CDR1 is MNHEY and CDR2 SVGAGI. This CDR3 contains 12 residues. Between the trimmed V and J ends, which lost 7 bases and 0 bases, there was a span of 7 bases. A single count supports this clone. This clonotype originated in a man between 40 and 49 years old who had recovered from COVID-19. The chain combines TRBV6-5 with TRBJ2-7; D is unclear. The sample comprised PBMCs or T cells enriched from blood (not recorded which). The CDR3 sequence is CASTLSSYEQYF. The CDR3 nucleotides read TGTGCCAGCACCCTTAGCTCCTACGAGCAGTACTTC.